The next 27 T cell receptor beta chains were all read from a single sample in a study of T cell repertoires in aging, cancer and after chemotherapy. TCR beta rearrangements were amplified from peripheral blood genomic DNA. A mixed TRB-A/B primer pool amplified rearranged TRB by multiplex touch-down PCR. TCRdb re-derived calls from the multiplex PCR reads in MiXCR, one entry per CDR3 protein. Of over 9,500 distinct CDR3 sequences in the sample, approximately 33% were seen once. Sequencing was performed on blood. Source of these receptors: a human donor in good health.

The genes are TRBV12-3 or TRBV12-4 and TRBJ1-5, with 10 bases matching TRBD1. This CDR3 comprises 14 residues. J was trimmed by 5 bases and V by 6 bases; bases with no gene match: 4. The chain's CDR3 is CASSDGQGDQPQHF. The DNA for the CDR3 is TGTGCCAGCAGCGACGGACAGGGGGATCAGCCCCAGCATTTT.

J is TRBJ2-2 and V is TRBV19, with a possible D match to TRBD2 (6 bases). CDR3 length equals 15 residues. Germline V lookup: CDR1 LNHDA, CDR2 SQIVND (reference sequence). The V end lost 1 base, the J end lost 4 bases, and 10 bases lay between the germline ends. The CDR3: CASSIVFGGTGELFF. Here the CDR3 DNA reads TGTGCCAGTAGTATAGTGTTCGGGGGCACCGGGGAGCTGTTTTTT.

This clonotype qualifies as medium-sized. Written as DNA, the CDR3 is TGTGCCAGCAGTTACTCGGTGGAATGGGGCTATGGCTACACCTTC. Translating gives CASSYSVEWGYGYTF. The chain links TRBV6-5 to TRBJ1-2; unclear D gene. Trimming cost V 0 bases and J 4 bases, with 12 bases left between them. The CDR3 totals 15 residues. The germline V gene has CDR1 MNHEY and CDR2 SVGAGI.

By sample share, this clonotype is medium-sized. The gene calls are TRBV6-6 and TRBJ2-3; 10 bases agree with TRBD2. The germline V gene encodes CDR1 MNHNY and CDR2 SVGAGI (reference sequence). The CDR3 totals 13 residues. With V trimmed by 10 bases and J by 1 base, 2 bases remained unmatched. CDR3 amino acids: CAIGLAGTDTQYF. CDR3 sequence (DNA): TGTGCCATCGGACTAGCGGGCACAGATACGCAGTATTTT.

The gene calls are TRBV7-9 and TRBJ2-7; D may be TRBD1 (6 bases). V dropped 4 bases and J dropped 2 bases, with 15 bases sitting between them. Germline CDR1 and CDR2: SEHNR and FQNEAQ (reference sequence). This CDR3 spans 15 amino acids. CDR3 loop: CASSSDRPIAYEQYF. CDR3 in DNA: TGTGCCAGCAGCTCAGACAGGCCGATAGCCTACGAGCAGTACTTC. Variable domain in full (rest from reference TRBV7-9 and TRBJ2-7): DTGVSQNPRHKITKRGQNVTFRCDPISEHNRLYWYRQTLGQGPEFLTYFQNEAQLEKSRLLSDRFSAERPKGSFSTLEIQRTEQGDSAMYLCASSSDRPIAYEQYFGPGTRLTVT.

The count of this clonotype is one. The chain employs TRBV29-1 and TRBJ2-5; weak D call: TRBD1 (5 bases). The J call may not be correct, given that the DNA end is closer to TRBJ2-7. The CDR3 spans 13 residues. Germline V gene lookup returns CDR1 SQVTM and CDR2 ANQGSEA. The DNA for the CDR3 is TGCAGCGTTGTCCAAGGGGCCTCCTACGAGCAGTACTTC. This gives the protein CSVVQGASYEQYF.

This clonotype was found once. This clone may be a read error of a much larger clone one base away. The conserved final phenylalanine or tryptophan is absent from the CDR3, which likely points to a read error. This chain joins TRBV30 and TRBJ1-6; possibly TRBD1 for D (6 bases). V gave up 1 base and J gave up 8 bases, with 9 bases separating them. CDR3 length: 13 amino acids. Germline lookup yields CDR1 GTSNPN and CDR2 SVGIG (reference sequence). The CDR3, as DNA: TGTGCCTGGAGTGAGGGGGACGATTCACCCCTCCACTTA. This encodes CAWSEGDDSPLHL.

This clonotype is medium-sized (0.01 to 0.1%) within its sample. The DNA for the CDR3 is TGTGCCAGCAGCTTGACCTACGAGCAGTACTTC. It yields the protein CASSLTYEQYF. The gene calls are TRBV11-3 and TRBJ2-7; D gene unclear. This CDR3 spans 11 amino acids. Germline values: CDR1 SGHNT, CDR2 YENEEA. Trimming removed 3 bases from V and 2 bases from J, with 2 bases in between.

This sequence joins TRBV12-3 or TRBV12-4 and TRBJ2-1, with TRBD2 matching 8 bases. CDR3 length: 15 amino acids. V was clipped by 7 bases and J by 7 bases; unmatched bases: 12. DNA of the CDR3: TGTGCCAGCATCGAGCTCCGGGAGGGGGAGAATGAGCAGTTCTTC. Protein product: CASIELREGENEQFF.

This rearrangement joins TRBV27 to TRBJ2-7, with D tentatively TRBD1 (6 bases). Between the trimmed V and J ends, which lost 4 bases and 1 base, there was a span of 11 bases. This CDR3 is 14 amino acids long. The germline V gene encodes CDR1 MNHEY and CDR2 SMNVEV (reference sequence). The CDR3 bases are TGTGCCAGCAGTTGGACAGCGCCATCCTACGAGCAGTACTTC. It codes for CASSWTAPSYEQYF.

The J gene is TRBJ1-2, the V gene TRBV19; D might be TRBD1 (5 bases). V lost 5 bases and J lost 2, with 9 bases in between. CDR1 LNHDA and CDR2 SQIVND come from the germline V gene (reference sequence). The CDR3 runs 13 residues. The DNA of the CDR3 is TGTGCCAGTAGTGACCGGGACAACTATGGCTACACCTTC. Translation: CASSDRDNYGYTF.

This chain joins TRBV5-1 and TRBJ2-7; a weak D match, TRBD2 (5 bases). There are 14 residues in the CDR3. CDR1 is SGHRS and CDR2 is YFSETQ in the germline V gene. Trimming cost V 2 bases and J 6 bases, with 15 bases left between them. CDR3 nucleotides: TGCGCCAGCAGCTTCCAAGGGAGTCAGGCCGAGCAGTACTTC. Translating gives CASSFQGSQAEQYF.

In its sample, this clonotype was seen a few times. V usage is TRBV27 and J usage is TRBJ1-2; D is unresolved. This CDR3 contains 14 residues. V was cut by 3 bases and J by 3 bases, with 11 bases left in between. CDR1 and CDR2 from the germline V gene are MNHEY and SMNVEV (reference sequence). The CDR3 region has the DNA TGTGCCAGCAGTTTGTCGGGGTACTACTATGGCTACACCTTC. As protein: CASSLSGYYYGYTF.

V usage is TRBV6-5 and J usage is TRBJ2-2; 8 bases line up with TRBD1. V lost 5 bases to trimming and J lost 6 bases; unmatched junction nucleotides: 17. Germline V CDR1 and CDR2: MNHEY, SVGAGI. The CDR3 has 18 residues. The CDR3 bases are TGTGCCAGCAGTGAAAGCGGGTTTGGACAGGGAACAGCCGGGGAGCTGTTTTTT. Encoded protein: CASSESGFGQGTAGELFF.

The chain carries TRBV5-6 and TRBJ2-7; the match to TRBD2 covers 10 bases. The V gene's germline CDR1 is SGHDT and CDR2 YYEEEE. The CDR3 is 14 residues long. The trim removed 7 bases at V and 3 bases at J, leaving 7 bases unmatched. The CDR3 nucleotides read TGTGCCAGCGGAAGCACTAGCGGGATCTACGAGCAGTACTTC. It codes for CASGSTSGIYEQYF.

This clonotype was counted a few times. The chain has TRBV11-3 and TRBJ2-2, with 10 bases aligning to TRBD1. Germline CDR1 reads SGHNT; CDR2 reads YENEEA. The CDR3 contains 15 residues. V shed 5 bases and J 6 bases; nucleotides not matched to a gene: 6. The CDR3 loop is CASSKGTGAPGELFF. The CDR3 DNA is TGTGCCAGCAGCAAGGGGACAGGGGCCCCCGGGGAGCTGTTTTTT.

The chain recombines TRBV10-3 with TRBJ2-7; 11 nucleotides agree with TRBD1. Germline lookup yields CDR1 ENHRY and CDR2 SYGVKD. The V segment lost 0 bases and the J segment 5 bases; nucleotides outside the gene matches: 3. This CDR3 comprises 15 residues. CDR3 residues: CAISESDRGHHEQYF. The CDR3 DNA sequence: TGTGCCATCAGTGAGTCGGACAGGGGGCATCACGAGCAGTACTTC.

The CDR3 DNA is TGTGCCAGCTCCGGGGGGGCAGATACGCAGTATTTT. Its protein is CASSGGADTQYF. This chain uses TRBV18 with TRBJ2-3; 8 positions match TRBD2. This CDR3 has 12 residues. Germline V CDR1 and CDR2: KGHSH, LQKENI. The trim removed 6 bases at V and 4 bases at J, leaving 0 bases unmatched. Full variable domain (rest looked up from reference TRBV18 and TRBJ2-3): NAGVMQNPRHLVRRRGQEARLRCSPMKGHSHVYWYRQLPEEGLKFMVYLQKENIIDESGMPKERFSAEFPKEGPSILRIQQVVRGDSAAYFCASSGGADTQYFGPGTRLTVL.

The gene calls are TRBV27 and TRBJ2-1; the match to TRBD2 covers 10 bases. This CDR3 contains 14 residues. Germline V gene lookup returns CDR1 MNHEY and CDR2 SMNVEV (reference sequence). The J segment lost 5 bases and the V segment lost 3 bases, leaving 1 base of the junction unmatched. The CDR3 is CASSFLAGDNEQFF. CDR3 nucleotides: TGTGCCAGCAGTTTTCTAGCGGGGGACAATGAGCAGTTCTTC.

The table lists this clonotype with a few counts. The chain recombines TRBV7-2 with TRBJ2-1; 15 bases match TRBD2. The CDR3 consists of 17 residues. The V and J ends lost 6 bases and 2 bases, in that order; junction bases with no gene match: 5. The germline CDR1 and CDR2 sequences are SGHTA and FQGNSA. The CDR3 is CASRRTSGRGAYNEQFF. CDR3 nucleotide sequence: TGTGCCAGCAGACGGACTAGCGGGAGGGGAGCCTACAATGAGCAGTTCTTC.

The chain links TRBV18 to TRBJ1-1, with D possibly being TRBD1 (6 bases). V was shortened by 2 bases and J by 1 base, with 17 bases between the two germline ends. The length of the CDR3 is 17 residues. CDR1 is KGHSH, CDR2 LQKENI, per germline. The CDR3 DNA sequence: TGTGCCAGCTCACCATGGATAGGGGGGGGTTCGAACACTGAAGCTTTCTTT. Translated: CASSPWIGGGSNTEAFF. The full variable domain, completed using reference TRBV18 and TRBJ1-1, is NAGVMQNPRHLVRRRGQEARLRCSPMKGHSHVYWYRQLPEEGLKFMVYLQKENIIDESGMPKERFSAEFPKEGPSILRIQQVVRGDSAAYFCASSPWIGGGSNTEAFFGQGTRLTVV.

This clonotype is labeled medium-sized. DNA for the CDR3: TGTGCCAGCAGTTCAGGCCCAGTTTCGGAGACCCAGTACTTC. Its protein product is CASSSGPVSETQYF. This rearrangement joins TRBV11-3 to TRBJ2-5; D is undetermined. The CDR3 has 14 amino acids. V was shortened by 6 bases and J by 5 bases, with 16 bases between the two germline ends. Germline assignment: CDR1 SGHNT and CDR2 YENEEA.

The chain uses TRBV11-3 and TRBJ1-1; no clear D gene. V lost 2 bases and J lost 5, with 9 bases in between. The CDR3 runs to 13 residues. Germline loops: CDR1 SGHNT, CDR2 YENEEA. DNA of the CDR3: TGTGCCAGCAGCTTAACGGGAGGGACTGAAGCTTTCTTT. As protein: CASSLTGGTEAFF.

This clonotype was counted a few times. This chain connects TRBV19 to TRBJ2-4; D unresolved. V lost 10 bases to trimming and J lost 7 bases, with 14 bases between them. CDR1 LNHDA and CDR2 SQIVND come from the germline V gene (reference sequence). The CDR3 spans 12 residues. The CDR3 spells CATAYSANIQYF. The CDR3 DNA follows: TGTGCCACGGCATACAGTGCGAACATTCAGTACTTC.

This clonotype has only a few counts. This chain joins TRBV24-1 and TRBJ2-5, with TRBD2 as a possible D gene (6 bases). The CDR3 totals 14 residues. The V gene lost 3 bases and the J gene lost 5 bases, with 12 bases spanning the gap. Germline loops: CDR1 KGHDR, CDR2 SFDVKD. CDR3 protein: CATSDPGTRETQYF. The CDR3 DNA is TGTGCCACCAGTGATCCCGGGACTCGGGAGACCCAGTACTTC.

This clonotype has just a few counts. J is TRBJ1-1 and V is TRBV6-2 or TRBV6-3; tentative D call: TRBD1 (6 bases). The CDR3 is 12 residues long. CDR1 is MNHEY and CDR2 is SVGEGT in the germline V gene. With 5 bases removed from V and 5 bases from J, the gap between germline ends came to 9 bases. The CDR3 loop is CASSAQGTEAFF. The DNA for the CDR3 is TGTGCCAGCAGTGCCCAGGGGACTGAAGCTTTCTTT.

The chain carries TRBV15 and TRBJ1-2; 11 positions agree with TRBD1. V shed 3 bases, J shed 2 bases, and the junction held 2 bases outside the gene matches. This CDR3 has 15 amino acids. The V gene's germline CDR1 is LNHNV and CDR2 YYDKDF (reference sequence). The CDR3 DNA reads as TGTGCCACCAGCAGCGGGACAGGGGGAAACTATGGCTACACCTTC. This encodes CATSSGTGGNYGYTF.